Listed here are 9 T cell receptor beta chains from one sample, sequenced in a study of blood T cell repertoires in COVID-19 (dated by TCRdb to the early 2020s). Library preparation used the immunoSEQ multiplex PCR assay. Held by TCRdb, this immuneACCESS table contains in-frame sequences only and omits some clones. Under half of the omission traces to an unresolved V gene where checked; the cause of the rest is unknown. Across this sample there are around 250,000 clones, with approximately 90% seen only once. The ten largest clones add up to 3.5% to 5% of the sample. Specimen: PBMCs or T cells enriched from blood (not recorded which). The receptor source for this set is a woman aged 25-40 years who had recovered from COVID-19.

The CDR3 reads CASSPPRGQSYEQYF. CDR3 in DNA: TGTGCCAGCTCACCACCCAGGGGCCAATCCTACGAGCAGTACTTC. The V and J genes are TRBV18 and TRBJ2-7; a weak D match, TRBD1 (6 bases). Trimming shortened V by 0 bases and J by 1 base, and 10 bases separated the two germline ends. The germline CDR1 and CDR2 sequences are KGHSH and LQKENI. The CDR3 has 15 residues. The full variable domain, completed using reference TRBV18 and TRBJ2-7, is NAGVMQNPRHLVRRRGQEARLRCSPMKGHSHVYWYRQLPEEGLKFMVYLQKENIIDESGMPKERFSAEFPKEGPSILRIQQVVRGDSAAYFCASSPPRGQSYEQYFGPGTRLTVT.

The rearrangement uses TRBV5-1 and TRBJ1-6, with D unclear. In germline, CDR1 is SGHRS, CDR2 YFSETQ. The CDR3 is 15 amino acids. The V and J ends lost 1 base and 8 bases respectively, with 13 bases between them. The CDR3 DNA follows: TGCGCCAGCAGCTTGAATTCCGGTGGAGATTCACCCCTCCACTTT. Translation: CASSLNSGGDSPLHF.

This sequence joins TRBV18 and TRBJ2-1; D gene ambiguous. The germline V gene has CDR1 KGHSH and CDR2 LQKENI. The CDR3 contains 15 residues. Trimming shortened V by 2 bases and J by 9 bases, and 17 bases separated the two germline ends. CDR3 sequence (DNA): TGTGCCAGCTCACCATTCCGTCAAGTTCTAGGTGAGCAGTTCTTC. Protein sequence: CASSPFRQVLGEQFF. The whole variable domain, remainder taken from reference TRBV18 and TRBJ2-1, is NAGVMQNPRHLVRRRGQEARLRCSPMKGHSHVYWYRQLPEEGLKFMVYLQKENIIDESGMPKERFSAEFPKEGPSILRIQQVVRGDSAAYFCASSPFRQVLGEQFFGPGTRLTVL.

V and J are TRBV11-1 and TRBJ2-7; 8 bases line up with TRBD1. V shed 8 bases and J 4 bases; nucleotides not matched to a gene: 7. Germline V CDR1 and CDR2: SGHAT, FQDESV (reference sequence). This CDR3 comprises 13 residues. The CDR3 sequence is CASQRQGLYEQYF. The CDR3 nucleotides read TGTGCCAGCCAAAGACAGGGGTTGTACGAGCAGTACTTC.

The chain recombines TRBV13 with TRBJ1-3; weak D call: TRBD1 (6 bases). Between the trimmed V and J ends, which lost 2 bases and 4 bases, there was a span of 12 bases. This CDR3 is 15 amino acids long. Germline V gives CDR1 PRHDT, CDR2 FYEKMQ (reference sequence). CDR3 residues: CASSLIQGQGNTIYF. The CDR3 DNA sequence: TGTGCCAGCAGCTTAATACAGGGTCAAGGAAACACCATATATTTT.

The chain is built from TRBV30 and TRBJ1-2, with D perhaps matching TRBD1 (6 bases). The V end was cut by 3 bases, the J end by 1 base, with 12 bases between. Germline V lookup: CDR1 GTSNPN, CDR2 SVGIG (reference sequence). The CDR3 totals 14 residues. The DNA for the CDR3 is TGTGCCTGGAGGACAGACAGGTATAACTATGGCTACACCTTC. Protein sequence: CAWRTDRYNYGYTF.

The DNA for the CDR3 is TGTGTCTGCACCCCCAGGTATGGCTACACCTTC. It codes for CVCTPRYGYTF. The V call is TRBV28, the J call TRBJ1-2; D not resolved. Germline CDR1 MDHEN, CDR2 SYDVKM. The CDR3 covers 11 residues.

The chain couples TRBV6-2 or TRBV6-3 to TRBJ1-2; D remains ambiguous. The CDR3 runs to 14 residues. V lost 4 bases to trimming and J lost 8 bases, with 17 bases between them. The germline V gene has CDR1 MNHEY and CDR2 SVGEGT. CDR3 in amino acids: CASSFPVEGEGYTF. Written as DNA, the CDR3 is TGTGCCAGCAGTTTTCCGGTCGAGGGAGAAGGCTACACCTTC.

The genes are TRBV19 and TRBJ1-1; possibly TRBD1 for D (6 bases). V was trimmed by 4 bases and J by 0 bases, leaving 21 bases between them. Germline CDR1 reads LNHDA; CDR2 reads SQIVND (reference sequence). This CDR3 has 18 residues. The CDR3 nucleotides are TGTGCCAGTAGTAAGTCGAGGTGGGTCCGGGACATGAACACTGAAGCTTTCTTT. Protein: CASSKSRWVRDMNTEAFF.